These 9 T cell receptor beta chains came from one sample sequenced in a study of blood T cell repertoires in COVID-19. Profiled with immunoSEQ multiplex PCR; TCRdb holds only in-frame clones, not every one. Among around 290,000 clones listed, about nine tenths were seen once. Sequencing used PBMCs or T cells enriched from blood (not recorded which). These receptors originate from a woman aged 18 to 35 who had recovered from COVID-19.

The V call is TRBV11-2, the J call TRBJ1-1, with 7 bases identical to TRBD1. Germline lookup yields CDR1 SGHAT and CDR2 FQNNGV. This CDR3 region has 12 residues. Trimming cost V 5 bases and J 7 bases; bases outside gene matches: 4. The CDR3 coding sequence is TGTGCCAGCAGCGCGGGACAGATTGAAGCTTTCTTT. Protein sequence: CASSAGQIEAFF.

The chain uses TRBV5-6 and TRBJ1-1; a weak D match, TRBD1 (5 bases). Trimming pared 1 base from V and 7 bases from J, leaving 8 bases between. Germline V lookup: CDR1 SGHDT, CDR2 YYEEEE. This CDR3 has 12 residues. CDR3 sequence reads: CASSLRGIEAFF. CDR3 nucleotide sequence: TGTGCCAGCAGCTTGAGGGGTATTGAAGCTTTCTTT.

The gene calls are TRBV30 and TRBJ1-4, with no clear D. Trimming took 2 bases from V and 8 from J, leaving 15 bases between them. The germline V gene encodes CDR1 GTSNPN and CDR2 SVGIG (reference sequence). The CDR3 spans 14 residues. The CDR3 is CAWSLRAGWEKLFF. The CDR3 bases are TGTGCCTGGAGTCTGAGGGCTGGATGGGAAAAACTGTTTTTT.

This clone was counted once. The chain couples TRBV28 to TRBJ2-1; D is unclear. The germline V gene encodes CDR1 MDHEN and CDR2 SYDVKM. The V end was cut by 7 bases, the J end by 9 bases, with 4 bases between. The CDR3 has 9 amino acids. Here the CDR3 DNA reads TGTGCCAGCAATAGTGAGCAGTTCTTC. Translated, it gives CASNSEQFF.

The chain joins TRBV5-1 to TRBJ2-7; 9 bases fit TRBD1. The CDR3 runs 14 residues. Germline loops: CDR1 SGHRS, CDR2 YFSETQ. The junction had 2 bases not matched to a gene; V was cut back by 1 base and J by 3 bases. The CDR3 here is CASSLRTGVYEQYF. CDR3 sequence (DNA): TGCGCCAGCAGCTTGAGGACAGGGGTCTACGAGCAGTACTTC.

The genes are TRBV9 and TRBJ1-5; 8 nucleotides align to TRBD1. The trim removed 0 bases at V and 3 bases at J, leaving 11 bases unmatched. Germline-derived CDR1 and CDR2 are SGDLS and YYNGEE. CDR3 length: 18 residues. As DNA, the CDR3 is TGTGCCAGCAGCGTAGTATCCTCACACAGGGGGATCAATCAGCCCCAGCATTTT. This translates into CASSVVSSHRGINQPQHF.

The chain couples TRBV25-1 to TRBJ2-1; D is perhaps TRBD2 (5 bases). Germline values: CDR1 MGHDK, CDR2 SYGVNS. This CDR3 is built from 15 residues. The V end was cut by 3 bases, the J end by 0 bases, with 9 bases between. CDR3: CASSDPGFSYNEQFF. CDR3 DNA: TGTGCCAGCAGTGATCCGGGATTCTCCTACAATGAGCAGTTCTTC.

V gene TRBV4-1 combines with J gene TRBJ1-5, with a possible D match to TRBD1 (6 bases). The germline V gene encodes CDR1 MGHRA and CDR2 YSYEKL. V was trimmed by 5 bases and J by 5 bases, leaving 13 bases between them. CDR3 length: 14 amino acids. CDR3 residues: CASSEAAGDQPQHF. The DNA for the CDR3 is TGCGCCAGCAGCGAGGCCGCAGGGGATCAGCCCCAGCATTTT.

This sequence joins TRBV9 and TRBJ2-7, with TRBD1 as a possible D gene (6 bases). CDR3 length equals 13 residues. CDR1 and CDR2 from the germline V gene are SGDLS and YYNGEE. V gave up 2 bases and J gave up 7 bases, with 13 bases separating them. This CDR3 reads CASSVRIDREQYF. In DNA form, the CDR3 reads TGTGCCAGCAGCGTCCGAATTGACAGGGAGCAGTACTTC.